This T cell receptor (beta chain) was recovered during a study of blood T cell repertoires in COVID-19. Study background: The cDNA or gDNA used as material had been derived from T cells, B-cell-depleted T cells, or PBMCs.

Authors' processing steps: The assay estimated nucleated cells by amplifying reference gene primers. Clones were read by immunoSEQ multiplex PCR, and TCRdb kept only the in-frame ones, dropping some. That table is the source of V, J and clone size, and D and trimming were worked out from the DNA. The repertoire holds roughly 170,000 clones, with 86% as singletons. Per germline, CDR1 MGHDK and CDR2 SYGVNS. Unmatched junction bases numbered 7, after V lost 6 bases and J lost 7 bases. This CDR3 spans 13 amino acids. This sequence was found in a man aged 65 to 85 with active or convalescent COVID-19. Input material: peripheral blood. V is TRBV25-1 and J is TRBJ1-2, with TRBD1 matching over 8 bases. The chain's CDR3 is CASSLQGDFGYTF. As DNA, the CDR3 is TGTGCCAGCAGCTTACAGGGGGACTTTGGCTACACCTTC.